This T cell receptor beta chain was observed in a study of blood T cells in healthy people across ages. This clonotype was detected a few times. What it recognizes is unknown. Primers used in a second PCR of roughly 7 to 12 cycles were a sample-barcoded 5' primer and a J-beta primer mix. TCRdb re-called the 5' RACE reads with MiXCR, one entry per CDR3 protein. The sample lists about 1,500,000 distinct CDR3 sequences; roughly 27% were seen once. Study-level points and caveats: Among long-lived donors, naive CD4+ cells were more numerous and diversity higher than in aged donors.

After removal of 3 bases from V and 4 bases from J, the junction contained 6 bases not matched to a gene. The CDR3 sequence is 16 residues long. CDR1 is KGHSH and CDR2 is LQKENI in the germline V gene. This sequence originates from a woman in her twenties or thirties in good health. The sequencing input was blood. The V gene is TRBV18, the J gene TRBJ1-5, with 10 bases that match TRBD1. CDR3 DNA: TGTGCCAGCTCACCTTGGGACAGGGGAAGAAATCAGCCCCAGCATTTT. This encodes CASSPWDRGRNQPQHF.